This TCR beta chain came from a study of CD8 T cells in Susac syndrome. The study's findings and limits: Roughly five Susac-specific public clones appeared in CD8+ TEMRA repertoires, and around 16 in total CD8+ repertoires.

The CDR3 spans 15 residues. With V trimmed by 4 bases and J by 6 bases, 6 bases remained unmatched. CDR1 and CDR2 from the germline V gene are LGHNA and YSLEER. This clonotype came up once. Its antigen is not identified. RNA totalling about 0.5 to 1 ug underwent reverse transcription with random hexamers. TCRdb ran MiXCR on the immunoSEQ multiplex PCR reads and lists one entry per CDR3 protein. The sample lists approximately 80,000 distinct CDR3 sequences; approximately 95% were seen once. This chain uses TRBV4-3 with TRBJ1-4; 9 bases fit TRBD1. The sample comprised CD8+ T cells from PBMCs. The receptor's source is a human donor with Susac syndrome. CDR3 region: CASSPDRDRDEKLFF. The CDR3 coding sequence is TGCGCCAGCAGCCCGGACAGGGACAGGGATGAAAAACTGTTTTTT.